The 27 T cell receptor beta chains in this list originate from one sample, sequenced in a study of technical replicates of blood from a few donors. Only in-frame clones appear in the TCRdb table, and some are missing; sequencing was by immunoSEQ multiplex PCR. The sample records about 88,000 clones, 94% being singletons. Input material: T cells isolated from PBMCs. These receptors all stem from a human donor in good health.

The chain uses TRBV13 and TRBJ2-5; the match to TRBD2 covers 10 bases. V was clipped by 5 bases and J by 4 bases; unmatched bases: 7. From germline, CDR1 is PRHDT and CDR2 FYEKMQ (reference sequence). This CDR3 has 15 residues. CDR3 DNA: TGTGCCAGCAGCGCTAGCGGGAGACCTTCAGAGACCCAGTACTTC. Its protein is CASSASGRPSETQYF.

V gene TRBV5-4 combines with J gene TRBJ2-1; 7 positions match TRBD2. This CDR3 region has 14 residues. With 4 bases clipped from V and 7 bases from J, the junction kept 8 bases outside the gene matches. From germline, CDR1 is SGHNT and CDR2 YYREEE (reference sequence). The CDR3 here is CASSLPGLGNEQFF. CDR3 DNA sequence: TGTGCCAGCAGCCTACCCGGACTAGGAAATGAGCAGTTCTTC. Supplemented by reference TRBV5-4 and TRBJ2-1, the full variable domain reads ETGVTQSPTHLIKTRGQQVTLRCSSQSGHNTVSWYQQALGQGPQFIFQYYREEENGRGNFPPRFSGLQFPNYSSELNVNALELDDSALYLCASSLPGLGNEQFFGPGTRLTVL.

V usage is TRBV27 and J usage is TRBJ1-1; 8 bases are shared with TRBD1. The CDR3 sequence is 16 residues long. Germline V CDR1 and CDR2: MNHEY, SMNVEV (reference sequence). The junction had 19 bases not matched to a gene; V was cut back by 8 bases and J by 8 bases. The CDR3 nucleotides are TGTGCCAGCCGTCAACTACAGGGGGGCTTCGTCCTGGAAGCTTTCTTT. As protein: CASRQLQGGFVLEAFF.

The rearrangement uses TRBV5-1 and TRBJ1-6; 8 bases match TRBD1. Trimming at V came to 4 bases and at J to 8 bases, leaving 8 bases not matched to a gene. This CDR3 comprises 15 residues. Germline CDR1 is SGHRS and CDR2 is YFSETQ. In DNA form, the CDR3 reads TGCGCCAGCAGCCGCGTGGGACAGGAGGATTCACCCCTCCACTTT. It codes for CASSRVGQEDSPLHF.

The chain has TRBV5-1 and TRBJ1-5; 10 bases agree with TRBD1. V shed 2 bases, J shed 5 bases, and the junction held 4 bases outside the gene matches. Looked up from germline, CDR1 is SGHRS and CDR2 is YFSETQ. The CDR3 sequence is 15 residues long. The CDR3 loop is CASSLDRGLDQPQHF. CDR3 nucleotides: TGCGCCAGCAGCTTAGACAGGGGGCTGGATCAGCCCCAGCATTTT.

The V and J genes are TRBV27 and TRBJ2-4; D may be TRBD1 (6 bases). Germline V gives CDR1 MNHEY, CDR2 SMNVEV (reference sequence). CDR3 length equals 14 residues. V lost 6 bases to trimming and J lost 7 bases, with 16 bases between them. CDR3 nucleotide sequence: TGTGCCAGCAGATATTCGGGAAGGGGGAACATTCAGTACTTC. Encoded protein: CASRYSGRGNIQYF.

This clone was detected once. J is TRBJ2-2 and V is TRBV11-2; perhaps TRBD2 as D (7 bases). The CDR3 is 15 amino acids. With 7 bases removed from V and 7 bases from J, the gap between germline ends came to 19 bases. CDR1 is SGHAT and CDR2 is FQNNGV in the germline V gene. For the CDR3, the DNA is TGTGCCAGCACCTCCAGGGGAGGGTCTGACGGGGAGCTGTTTTTT. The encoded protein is CASTSRGGSDGELFF.

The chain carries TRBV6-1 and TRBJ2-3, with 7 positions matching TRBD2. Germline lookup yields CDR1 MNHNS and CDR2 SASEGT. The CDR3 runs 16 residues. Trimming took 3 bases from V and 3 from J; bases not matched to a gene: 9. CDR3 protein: CASSDRGGGLTDTQYF. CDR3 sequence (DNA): TGTGCCAGCAGTGACCGTGGGGGGGGTTTGACAGATACGCAGTATTTT.

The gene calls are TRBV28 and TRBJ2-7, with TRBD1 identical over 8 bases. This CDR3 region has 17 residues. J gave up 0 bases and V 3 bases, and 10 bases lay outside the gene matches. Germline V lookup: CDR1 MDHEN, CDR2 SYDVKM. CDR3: CASSFPPGQGLSYEQYF. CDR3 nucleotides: TGTGCCAGCAGTTTCCCCCCTGGACAGGGACTCTCCTACGAGCAGTACTTC.

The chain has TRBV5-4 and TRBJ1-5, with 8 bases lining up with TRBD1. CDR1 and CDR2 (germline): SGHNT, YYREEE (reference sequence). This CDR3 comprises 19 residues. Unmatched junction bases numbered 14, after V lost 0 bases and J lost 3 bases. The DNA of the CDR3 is TGTGCCAGCAGCTTGGGGCGGCACAGGGGGAAGGATGACAATCAGCCCCAGCATTTT. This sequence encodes CASSLGRHRGKDDNQPQHF.

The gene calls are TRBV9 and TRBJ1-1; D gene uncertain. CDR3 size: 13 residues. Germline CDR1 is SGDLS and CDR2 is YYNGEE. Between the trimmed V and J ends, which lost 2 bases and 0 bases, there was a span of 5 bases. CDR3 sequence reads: CASSVNMNTEAFF. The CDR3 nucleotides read TGTGCCAGCAGCGTTAATATGAACACTGAAGCTTTCTTT.

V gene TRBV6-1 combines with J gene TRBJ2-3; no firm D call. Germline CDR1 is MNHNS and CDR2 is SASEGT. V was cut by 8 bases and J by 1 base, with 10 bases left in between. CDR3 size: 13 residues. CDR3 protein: CASVLAGTDTQYF. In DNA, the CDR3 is TGTGCCAGCGTCTTGGCAGGCACAGATACGCAGTATTTT.

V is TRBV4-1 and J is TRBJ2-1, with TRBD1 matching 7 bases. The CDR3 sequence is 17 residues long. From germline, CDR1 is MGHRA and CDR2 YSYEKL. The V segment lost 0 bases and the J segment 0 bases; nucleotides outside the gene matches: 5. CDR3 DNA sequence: TGCGCCAGCAGCCAAGATTGGGGGACAGACTCCTACAATGAGCAGTTCTTC. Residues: CASSQDWGTDSYNEQFF.

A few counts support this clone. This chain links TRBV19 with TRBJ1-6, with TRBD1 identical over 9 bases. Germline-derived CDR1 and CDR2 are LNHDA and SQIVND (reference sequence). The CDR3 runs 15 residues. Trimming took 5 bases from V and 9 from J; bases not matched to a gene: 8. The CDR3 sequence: CASSPYGTGTSPLHF. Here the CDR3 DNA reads TGTGCCAGTAGTCCCTACGGGACAGGGACTTCACCCCTCCACTTT.

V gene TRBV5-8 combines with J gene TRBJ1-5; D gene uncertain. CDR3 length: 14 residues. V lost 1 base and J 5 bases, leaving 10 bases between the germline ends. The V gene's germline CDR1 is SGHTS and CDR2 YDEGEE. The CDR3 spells CASSLLPPDQPQHF. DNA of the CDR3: TGTGCCAGCAGCTTGTTGCCCCCGGATCAGCCCCAGCATTTT.

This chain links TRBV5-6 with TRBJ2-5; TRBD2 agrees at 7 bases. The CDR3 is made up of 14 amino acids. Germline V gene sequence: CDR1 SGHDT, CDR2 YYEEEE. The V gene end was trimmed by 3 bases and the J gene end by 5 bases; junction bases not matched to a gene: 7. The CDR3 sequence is CASSWTRAQETQYF. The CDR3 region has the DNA TGTGCCAGCAGCTGGACTAGGGCCCAGGAGACCCAGTACTTC. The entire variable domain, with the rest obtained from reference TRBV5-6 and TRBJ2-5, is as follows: DAGVTQSPTHLIKTRGQQVTLRCSPKSGHDTVSWYQQALGQGPQFIFQYYEEEERQRGNFPDRFSGHQFPNYSSELNVNALLLGDSALYLCASSWTRAQETQYFGPGTRLLVL.

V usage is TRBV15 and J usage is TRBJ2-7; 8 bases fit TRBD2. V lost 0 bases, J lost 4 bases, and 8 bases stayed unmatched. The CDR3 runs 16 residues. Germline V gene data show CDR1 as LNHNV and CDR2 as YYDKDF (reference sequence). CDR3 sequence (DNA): TGTGCCACCAGCAGAGAGGGGAGCGGGAGTTTATACGAGCAGTACTTC. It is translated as CATSREGSGSLYEQYF.

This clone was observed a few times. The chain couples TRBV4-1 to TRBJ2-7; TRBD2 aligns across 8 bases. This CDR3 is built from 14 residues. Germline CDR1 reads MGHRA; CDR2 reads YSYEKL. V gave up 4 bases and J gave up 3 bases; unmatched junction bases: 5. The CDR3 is CASSRAGVGYEQYF. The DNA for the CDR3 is TGCGCCAGCAGCCGAGCGGGAGTAGGCTACGAGCAGTACTTC.

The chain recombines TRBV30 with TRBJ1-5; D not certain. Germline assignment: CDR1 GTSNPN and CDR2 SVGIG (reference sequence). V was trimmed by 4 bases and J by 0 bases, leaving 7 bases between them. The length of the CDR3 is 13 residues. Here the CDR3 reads CAWTGNSNQPQHF. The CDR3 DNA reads TGTGCCTGGACGGGTAATAGCAATCAGCCCCAGCATTTT.

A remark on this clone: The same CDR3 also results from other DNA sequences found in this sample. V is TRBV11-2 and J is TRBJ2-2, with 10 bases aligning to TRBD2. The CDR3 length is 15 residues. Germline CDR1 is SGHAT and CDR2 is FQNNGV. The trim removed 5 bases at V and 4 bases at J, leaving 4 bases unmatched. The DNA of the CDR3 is TGTGCCAGCAGCCCGGGACTAGCGCGCACCGGGGAGCTGTTTTTT. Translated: CASSPGLARTGELFF.

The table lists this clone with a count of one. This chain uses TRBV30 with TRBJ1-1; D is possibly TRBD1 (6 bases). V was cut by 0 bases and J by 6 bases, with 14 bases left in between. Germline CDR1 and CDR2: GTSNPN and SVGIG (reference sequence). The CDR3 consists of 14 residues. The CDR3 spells CAWSVGGARAEAFF. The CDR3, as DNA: TGTGCCTGGAGTGTAGGGGGGGCGCGGGCTGAAGCTTTCTTT.

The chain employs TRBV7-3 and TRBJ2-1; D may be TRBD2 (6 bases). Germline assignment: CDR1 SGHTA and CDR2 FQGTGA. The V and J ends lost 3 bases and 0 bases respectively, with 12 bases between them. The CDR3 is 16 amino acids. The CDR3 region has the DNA TGTGCCAGCAGCTTTGGGACGGAGGGCTCCTACAATGAGCAGTTCTTC. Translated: CASSFGTEGSYNEQFF. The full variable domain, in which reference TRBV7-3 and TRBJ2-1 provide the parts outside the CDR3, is GAGVSQTPSNKVTEKGKYVELRCDPISGHTALYWYRQSLGQGPEFLIYFQGTGAADDSGLPNDRFFAVRPEGSVSTLKIQRTERGDSAVYLCASSFGTEGSYNEQFFGPGTRLTVL.

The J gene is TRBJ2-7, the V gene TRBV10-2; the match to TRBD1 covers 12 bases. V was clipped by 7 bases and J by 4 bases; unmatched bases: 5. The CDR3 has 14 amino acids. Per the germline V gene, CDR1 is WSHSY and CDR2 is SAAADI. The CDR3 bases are TGCGCCAGCACCCTGGGACAGGGGGCGTACGAGCAGTACTTC. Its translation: CASTLGQGAYEQYF.

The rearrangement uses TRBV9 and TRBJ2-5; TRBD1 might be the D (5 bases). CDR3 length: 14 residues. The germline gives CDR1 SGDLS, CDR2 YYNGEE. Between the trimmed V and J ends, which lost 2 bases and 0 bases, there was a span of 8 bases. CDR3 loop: CASSVGRDQETQYF. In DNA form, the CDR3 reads TGTGCCAGCAGCGTGGGCAGGGACCAAGAGACCCAGTACTTC.

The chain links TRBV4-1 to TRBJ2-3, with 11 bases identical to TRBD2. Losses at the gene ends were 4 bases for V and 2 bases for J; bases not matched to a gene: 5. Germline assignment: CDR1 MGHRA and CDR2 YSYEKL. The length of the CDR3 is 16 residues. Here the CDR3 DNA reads TGCGCCAGCAGCCCTCGACTAGCGGGGATCACAGATACGCAGTATTTT. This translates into CASSPRLAGITDTQYF.

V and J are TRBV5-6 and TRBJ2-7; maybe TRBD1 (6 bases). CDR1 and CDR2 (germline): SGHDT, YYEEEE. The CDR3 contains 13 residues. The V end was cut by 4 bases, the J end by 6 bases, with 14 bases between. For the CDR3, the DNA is TGTGCCAGCAGCCGCGACAGGTGGGGCGAGCAGTACTTC. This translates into CASSRDRWGEQYF.

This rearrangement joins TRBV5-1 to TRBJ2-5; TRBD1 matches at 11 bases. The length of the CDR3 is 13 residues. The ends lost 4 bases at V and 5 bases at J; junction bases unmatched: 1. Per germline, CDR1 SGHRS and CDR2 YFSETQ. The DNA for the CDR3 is TGCGCCAGCAGCGGACAGGGGGCTGAGACCCAGTACTTC. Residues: CASSGQGAETQYF.